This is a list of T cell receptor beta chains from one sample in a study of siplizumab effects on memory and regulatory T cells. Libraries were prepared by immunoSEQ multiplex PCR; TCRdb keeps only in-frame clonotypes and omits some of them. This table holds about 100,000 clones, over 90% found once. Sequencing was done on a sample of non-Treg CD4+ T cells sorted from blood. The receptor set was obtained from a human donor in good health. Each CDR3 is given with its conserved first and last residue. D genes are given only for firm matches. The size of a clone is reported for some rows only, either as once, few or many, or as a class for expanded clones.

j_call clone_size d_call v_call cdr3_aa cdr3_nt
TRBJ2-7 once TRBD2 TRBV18 CASSPGVGGSYEQYF TGTGCCAGCTCGCCTGGTGTTGGCGGGAGTTACGAGCAGTACTTC
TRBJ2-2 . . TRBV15 CATSRDRDAGDTGELFF TGTGCCACCAGCAGAGATCGGGACGCGGGCGACACCGGGGAGCTGTTTTTT
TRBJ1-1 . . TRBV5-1 CASSPKGETEAFF TGCGCCAGCAGCCCGAAGGGGGAGACTGAAGCTTTCTTT
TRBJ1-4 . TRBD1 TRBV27 CASRITGATNEKLFF TGTGCCAGCAGAATCACAGGGGCAACTAATGAAAAACTGTTTTTT
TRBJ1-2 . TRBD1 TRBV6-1 CASSELRQGYSNYGYTF TGTGCCAGCAGTGAACTGAGACAGGGATACTCTAACTATGGCTACACCTTC
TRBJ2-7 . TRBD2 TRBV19 CASSTSGKAYEQYF TGTGCCAGTAGTACTAGCGGGAAGGCCTACGAGCAGTACTTC
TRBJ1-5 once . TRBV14 CASSQGLGQPQHF TGTGCCAGCAGCCAAGGTTTAGGTCAGCCCCAGCATTTT
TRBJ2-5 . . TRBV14 CASSQLFGETQYF TGTGCCAGCAGCCAATTGTTCGGAGAGACCCAGTACTTC
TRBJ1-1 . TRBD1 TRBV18 CASSTGSNTEAFF TGTGCCAGCTCGACAGGGTCTAACACTGAAGCTTTCTTT
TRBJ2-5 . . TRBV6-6 CASSYSRETQYF TGTGCCAGCAGTTACTCCAGGGAGACCCAGTACTTC
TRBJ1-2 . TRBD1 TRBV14 CASSRIQGFNYGYTF TGTGCCAGCAGCCGCATACAGGGGTTTAACTATGGCTACACCTTC
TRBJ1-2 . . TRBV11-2 CASSLEPGWNYGYTF TGTGCCAGCAGCTTAGAACCAGGGTGGAACTATGGCTACACCTTC
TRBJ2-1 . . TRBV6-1 CASRLGSYNEQFF TGTGCCAGCAGGTTGGGCTCCTACAATGAGCAGTTCTTC
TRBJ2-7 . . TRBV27 CASSLFLGVSEQYF TGTGCCAGCAGTTTATTTCTGGGAGTGAGCGAGCAGTACTTC
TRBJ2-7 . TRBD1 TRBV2 CASRTGGATYEQYF TGTGCCAGCCGGACAGGGGGTGCTACTTACGAGCAGTACTTC
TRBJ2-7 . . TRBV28 CASTLPSSYEQYF TGTGCCAGCACCCTTCCTTCCTCCTACGAGCAGTACTTC
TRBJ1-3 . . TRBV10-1 CASSESARDSGNTIYF TGCGCCAGCAGTGAGTCGGCCAGGGACTCTGGAAACACCATATATTTT
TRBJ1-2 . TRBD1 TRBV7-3 CASSSGQGSRTF TGTGCCAGCAGCTCAGGACAGGGGAGTCGGACCTTC
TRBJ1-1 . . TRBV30 CAWSVLGASTEAFF TGTGCCTGGAGTGTACTGGGGGCGAGTACTGAAGCTTTCTTT
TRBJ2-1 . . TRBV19 CASTPRGRGSGEQFF TGTGCCAGTACCCCCCGGGGGCGGGGGTCCGGTGAGCAGTTCTTC
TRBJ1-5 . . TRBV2 CASSELWAGQPQHF TGTGCCAGCAGTGAACTTTGGGCGGGTCAGCCCCAGCATTTT
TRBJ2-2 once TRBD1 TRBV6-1 CASSELNRGKGTGELFF TGTGCCAGCAGTGAGCTAAACAGGGGGAAAGGCACCGGGGAGCTGTTTTTT
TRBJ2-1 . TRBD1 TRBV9 CASSVTGTGSYNEQFF TGTGCCAGCAGCGTAACCGGGACAGGGTCCTACAATGAGCAGTTCTTC
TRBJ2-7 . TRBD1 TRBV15 CATSRVRADRGYEQYF TGTGCCACCAGCAGAGTCCGGGCCGACAGGGGGTACGAGCAGTACTTC